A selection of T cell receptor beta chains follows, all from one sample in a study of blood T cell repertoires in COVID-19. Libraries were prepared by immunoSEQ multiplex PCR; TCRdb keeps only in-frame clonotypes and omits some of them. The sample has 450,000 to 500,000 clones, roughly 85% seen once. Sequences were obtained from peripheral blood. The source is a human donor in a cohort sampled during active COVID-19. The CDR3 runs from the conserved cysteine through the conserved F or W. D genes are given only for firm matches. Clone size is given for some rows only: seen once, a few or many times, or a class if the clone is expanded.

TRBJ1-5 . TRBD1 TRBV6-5 TGTGCCAGCAGTATCCGGGACAGGGGCAATCAGCCCCAGCATTTT CASSIRDRGNQPQHF
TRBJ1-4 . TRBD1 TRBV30 TGTGCCTGGAGCGAGGGACAGCCAACTAATGAAAAACTGTTTTTT CAWSEGQPTNEKLFF
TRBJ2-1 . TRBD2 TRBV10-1 TGCGCCAGCAGTGGAGGGGGACTAGCGGGGAACTACAATGAGCAGTTCTTC CASSGGGLAGNYNEQFF
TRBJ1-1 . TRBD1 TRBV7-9 TGTGCCAGCAGCCGAGGACAGGGTCTGCGCTGGGGCACTGAAGCTTTCTTT CASSRGQGLRWGTEAFF
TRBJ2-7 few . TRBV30 TGTGCCTGGAGTAGTCAGTACGAGCAGTACTTC CAWSSQYEQYF
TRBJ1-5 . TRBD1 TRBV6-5 TGTGCCAGCAGTTACGGGACAGGCAATCAGCCCCAGCATTTT CASSYGTGNQPQHF
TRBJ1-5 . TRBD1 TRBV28 TGTGCCAGCAGCAGTACGGGACAGGGGGCGGGCAATCAGCCCCAGCATTTT CASSSTGQGAGNQPQHF
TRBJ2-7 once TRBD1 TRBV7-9 TGTGCCAGCAGCCTAGCAGGGACAGCCACCTTGGAGCAGTACTTC CASSLAGTATLEQYF
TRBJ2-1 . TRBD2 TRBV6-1 TGTGCCAGCAGTGAGCTAGCGGGAGGGGGCGAGCAGTTCTTC CASSELAGGGEQFF
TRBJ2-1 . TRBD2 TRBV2 TGTGCCAGCAGTGTTTCCTCTAGCGGGAGAGAAAGTGCGTTCTTC CASSVSSSGRESAFF
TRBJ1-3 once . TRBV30 TGTGCCTGGACCTTCGGGTTCTCTGGAAACACCATATATTTT CAWTFGFSGNTIYF
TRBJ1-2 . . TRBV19 TGTGCCAGTAGTCACCACCTCCAGGGGACCTATGGCTACACCTTC CASSHHLQGTYGYTF
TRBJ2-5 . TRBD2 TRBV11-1 TGTGCCAGCAGCCCTCAGGGACTAGCAGGCCAAGAGACCCAGTACTTC CASSPQGLAGQETQYF
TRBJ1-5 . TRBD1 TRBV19 TGTGCCAGTAGTCGTGGGACAGTAAGCAATCAGCCCCAGCATTTT CASSRGTVSNQPQHF
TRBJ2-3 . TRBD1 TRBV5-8 TGTGCCAGCAGCGCAGGGACAGGGGGGACAGATACGCAGTATTTT CASSAGTGGTDTQYF
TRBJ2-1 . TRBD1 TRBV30 TGTGCCTGGAGTCCCGACAGGGGGCAGGTGAATGAGCAGTTCTTC CAWSPDRGQVNEQFF
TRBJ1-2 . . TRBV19 TGTGCCAGTAGTATGGGCAGTAACTATGGCTACACCTTC CASSMGSNYGYTF
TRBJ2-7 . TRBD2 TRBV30 TGTGCCTATAGCGGGAGGGCGGCGTACGAGCAGTACTTC CAYSGRAAYEQYF
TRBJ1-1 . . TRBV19 TGTGCCAGTAGTATCAGGGCAGGGGAAGCTTTCTTT CASSIRAGEAFF
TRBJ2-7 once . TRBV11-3 TGTGCCAGCAGCTTAGGGCTTCAATACGAGCAGTACTTC CASSLGLQYEQYF
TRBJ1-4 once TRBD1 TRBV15 TGTGCCACCAGCTGGGACAGCGTTAATGAAAAACTGTTTTTT CATSWDSVNEKLFF
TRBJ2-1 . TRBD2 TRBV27 TGTGCCAGCGGTCGACTAGCGGGAGTTTACAATGAGCAGTTCTTC CASGRLAGVYNEQFF
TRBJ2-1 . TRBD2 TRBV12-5 TGTGCTAGTGCCCTGACTAGCGCGGGTTTTATAGGGGACAATGAGCAGTTCTTC CASALTSAGFIGDNEQFF
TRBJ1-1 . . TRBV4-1 TGCGCCAGCAGCCAAGCCGGAATCCCGGGCACTGAAGCTTTCTTT CASSQAGIPGTEAFF
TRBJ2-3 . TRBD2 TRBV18 TGTGCCAGCTCACCTCAATCGTCCGGGACTAGCGGACCAGATACGCAGTATTTT CASSPQSSGTSGPDTQYF
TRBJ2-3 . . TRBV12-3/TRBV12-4 TGTGCCAGCGAGAGGTACACAGATACGCAGTATTTT CASERYTDTQYF
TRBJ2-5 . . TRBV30 TGTGCCTGGTCCCCTCAGGTTCAAGAGACCCAGTACTTC CAWSPQVQETQYF
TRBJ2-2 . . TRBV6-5 TGTGCCAGCAGGACAATAGGCCTCGGGGAGCTGTTTTTT CASRTIGLGELFF
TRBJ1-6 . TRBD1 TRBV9 TGTGCCAGCAGCGTAGCAGGGGGCGGTTCACCCCTCCACTTT CASSVAGGGSPLHF
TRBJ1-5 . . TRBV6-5 TGTGCCAGCAGTTACTCTACAGGGTATAGCAATCAGCCCCAGCATTTT CASSYSTGYSNQPQHF
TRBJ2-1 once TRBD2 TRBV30 TGTGCCTGGAGCCGACTAGCGGGAGGCTACAATGAGCAGTTCTTC CAWSRLAGGYNEQFF
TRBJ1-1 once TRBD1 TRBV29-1 TGCAGCGTGGTTCGGACAGGGGGGCCTGAAGCTTTCTTT CSVVRTGGPEAFF
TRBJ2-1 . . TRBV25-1 TGTGCCAGCAGTGACTCGCGGGACTTCTACAATGAGCAGTTCTTC CASSDSRDFYNEQFF
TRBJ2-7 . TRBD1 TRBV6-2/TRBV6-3 TGTGCCAGCAGTTCGGACAGGGTCCACGAGCAGTACTTC CASSSDRVHEQYF
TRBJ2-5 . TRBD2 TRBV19 TGTGCCAGTAGTAAGCGGGAGGACCAAGAGACCCAGTACTTC CASSKREDQETQYF
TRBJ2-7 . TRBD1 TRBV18 TGTGCCAGCTCACCCAGGACAGGGAAGACCTACGAGCAGTACTTC CASSPRTGKTYEQYF
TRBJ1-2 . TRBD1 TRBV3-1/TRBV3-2 TGTGCCAGCAGCTGGGACAGGGAGGAAGGCTACACCTTC CASSWDREEGYTF
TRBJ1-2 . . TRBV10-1 TGCGCCAGCAGTGAAGACAGCAACTATGGCTACACCTTC CASSEDSNYGYTF
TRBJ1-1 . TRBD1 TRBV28 TGTGCCAGCAACCCCGCGACAGGGGCTGGCACTGAAGCTTTCTTT CASNPATGAGTEAFF
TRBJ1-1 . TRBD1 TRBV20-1 TGCAGTGCTAGGGACAGGGGGGAAGCTTTCTTT CSARDRGEAFF
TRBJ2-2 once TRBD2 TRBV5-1 TGCGCCAGCAGCTTAGCGGGAGTCTTCACCGGGGAGCTGTTTTTT CASSLAGVFTGELFF
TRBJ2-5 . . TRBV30 TGTGCCTGGAGTCAGGGAGAGACCCAGTACTTC CAWSQGETQYF
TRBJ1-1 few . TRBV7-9 TGTGCCAGCAGCTTTCAAACAGGGACAGCTTTCTTT CASSFQTGTAFF
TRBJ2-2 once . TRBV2 TGTGCCAGCAGGGGCGGGGTAAACACCGGGGAGCTGTTTTTT CASRGGVNTGELFF
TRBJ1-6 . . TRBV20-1 TGCAGTGCTAGTCACAGGGCTATTGGTTCACCCCTCCACTTT CSASHRAIGSPLHF
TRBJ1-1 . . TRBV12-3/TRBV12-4 TGTGCCAGCAGACTACGGGGGATACAGGAAGCTTTCTTT CASRLRGIQEAFF
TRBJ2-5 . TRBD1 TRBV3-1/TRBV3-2 TGTGCCAGCAGCTTTCGACAGGGAGAAGAGACCCAGTACTTC CASSFRQGEETQYF
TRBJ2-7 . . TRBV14 TGTGCCAGCAGCCAAGATTTCGGCAGGTTCTACGAGCAGTACTTC CASSQDFGRFYEQYF
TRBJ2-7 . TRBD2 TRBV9 TGTGCCAGCAGCGTAGATTTTTCGACTAGCGGGGCCTACGAGCAGTACTTC CASSVDFSTSGAYEQYF
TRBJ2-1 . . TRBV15 TGTGCCACCAGCACGGACAGCTCCTCTTACAATGAGCAGTTCTTC CATSTDSSSYNEQFF
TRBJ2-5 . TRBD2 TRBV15 TGTGCCACCAGCAAACTGGGGACTAGCCAATTGGAGACCCAGTACTTC CATSKLGTSQLETQYF